Below, 25 T cell receptor beta chains from the same sample are listed, as sequenced in a study of follicular helper T cells after annual influenza vaccination. TCRdb keeps only in-frame clones here, not all; method: immunoSEQ multiplex PCR. Of approximately 8,500 clones listed, 82% are singletons. Sample time point: 2015-2016 season, 7 days after influenza vaccination. The starting material was CXCR5+ CD38- circulating T follicular helper cells from blood, obtained 7 days after influenza vaccination. As to subset: circulating Tfh, non-naive CD4+CXCR5+PD-1+ (ICOS+CD38+ or ICOS-CD38-). All receptors come from an adult who received the influenza vaccine.

The gene calls are TRBV6-4 and TRBJ1-1; 9 nucleotides line up with TRBD1. V gave up 6 bases and J gave up 11 bases; unmatched junction bases: 7. Per germline, CDR1 MRHNA and CDR2 SNTAGT. This CDR3 comprises 12 residues. CDR3 loop: CASSSGTGRAFF. DNA of the CDR3: TGTGCCAGCAGCTCTGGGACAGGGAGGGCTTTCTTT.

This sequence joins TRBV6-1 and TRBJ1-6, with D unresolved. Trimming left V 2 bases short and J 3 bases short, with 17 bases between. This CDR3 is 18 amino acids long. Germline values: CDR1 MNHNS, CDR2 SASEGT. The CDR3 DNA follows: TGTGCCAGCAGTGAACCGGCCTCAAGCGAGATCTATAATTCACCCCTCCACTTT. As protein: CASSEPASSEIYNSPLHF.

This clone was found a few times. This chain uses TRBV7-8 with TRBJ2-2; D unclear. This CDR3 is built from 14 residues. CDR1 and CDR2 from the germline V gene are SGHVS and FQNEAQ. V was clipped by 3 bases and J by 8 bases, with 13 bases between them. CDR3 in amino acids: CASSFLRDKGELFF. CDR3 bases: TGTGCCAGCAGCTTCCTGCGAGACAAGGGGGAGCTGTTTTTT.

This chain links TRBV5-6 with TRBJ2-7; 7 bases align to TRBD1. The CDR3 totals 13 residues. V lost 4 bases, J lost 3 bases, and 4 bases stayed unmatched. The V gene's germline CDR1 is SGHDT and CDR2 YYEEEE. This CDR3 reads CASSRRDSYEQYF. In nucleotides, the CDR3 is TGTGCCAGCAGCCGCAGGGACAGCTACGAGCAGTACTTC. The full variable domain, in which reference TRBV5-6 and TRBJ2-7 provide the parts outside the CDR3, is DAGVTQSPTHLIKTRGQQVTLRCSPKSGHDTVSWYQQALGQGPQFIFQYYEEEERQRGNFPDRFSGHQFPNYSSELNVNALLLGDSALYLCASSRRDSYEQYFGPGTRLTVT.

The chain joins TRBV19 to TRBJ2-3; weak D call: TRBD1 (6 bases). With 7 bases removed from V and 0 bases from J, the gap between germline ends came to 14 bases. This CDR3 is 15 amino acids long. Looked up from germline, CDR1 is LNHDA and CDR2 is SQIVND (reference sequence). CDR3 nucleotides: TGTGCCAGTAAAAACAGGGCATCTAGCACAGATACGCAGTATTTT. This encodes CASKNRASSTDTQYF.

V gene TRBV6-5 combines with J gene TRBJ2-4, with a possible D match to TRBD1 (5 bases). CDR1 is MNHEY and CDR2 is SVGAGI in the germline V gene. This CDR3 is built from 14 residues. Deletions cut 5 bases from V and 0 bases from J, with 8 bases between. CDR3 in DNA: TGTGCCAGCAGTGACAGTATAGCCAAAAACATTCAGTACTTC. Translating it yields CASSDSIAKNIQYF.

The chain is built from TRBV2 and TRBJ1-6; no reliable D call. Germline assignment: CDR1 SNHLY and CDR2 FYNNEI. V lost 8 bases and J 7 bases, leaving 12 bases between the germline ends. CDR3 length equals 13 residues. CDR3 amino acids: CASLQHKNSPLHF. CDR3 nucleotide sequence: TGTGCCAGCCTCCAGCACAAAAATTCACCCCTCCACTTT.

This clone was detected only a few times. The V gene is TRBV27, the J gene TRBJ2-7; D uncertain. Germline V gene sequence: CDR1 MNHEY, CDR2 SMNVEV (reference sequence). The CDR3 has 15 amino acids. V gave up 2 bases and J gave up 0 bases, with 11 bases separating them. In DNA, the CDR3 is TGTGCCAGCAGTTTAAGTAGCAGCTACTCCTACGAGCAGTACTTC. It is translated as CASSLSSSYSYEQYF.

This clone has a handful of counts. This chain links TRBV20-1 with TRBJ1-2; D call uncertain. V shed 6 bases and J shed 4 bases, with 9 bases lying between them. The CDR3 totals 11 residues. Germline V gene sequence: CDR1 DFQATT, CDR2 SNEGSKA (reference sequence). The CDR3 loop is CSAQTGYGYTF. The CDR3 DNA is TGCAGTGCACAGACGGGCTATGGCTACACCTTC.

This clone was recorded a few times. The chain has TRBV10-2 and TRBJ1-6, with D possibly TRBD1 on 6 matching bases. Germline V CDR1 and CDR2: WSHSY, SAAADI. This CDR3 has 13 residues. V lost 8 bases and J lost 8, with 13 bases in between. CDR3 DNA: TGCGCCAGCTCACAGGGATCTGATTCACCCCTCCACTTT. Amino acid sequence: CASSQGSDSPLHF.

The gene calls are TRBV2 and TRBJ1-2, with D uncertain. V dropped 0 bases and J dropped 3 bases, with 8 bases sitting between them. CDR1 is SNHLY, CDR2 FYNNEI, per germline. The CDR3 is 14 amino acids. In DNA, the CDR3 is TGTGCCAGCAGTGAAGCACGCGACTACTATGGCTACACCTTC. Amino acids: CASSEARDYYGYTF.

The V and J genes are TRBV4-3 and TRBJ1-2, with 7 bases identical to TRBD1. The germline V gene has CDR1 LGHNA and CDR2 YSLEER. The CDR3 runs to 13 residues. V was clipped by 1 base and J by 6 bases; unmatched bases: 2. CDR3 bases: TGCGCCAGCAGCCAAGGACAGGGAGATGGCTACACCTTC. Translation gives CASSQGQGDGYTF.

The gene calls are TRBV5-1 and TRBJ2-5, with D possibly being TRBD1 (6 bases). CDR3 length: 14 residues. With 0 bases removed from V and 2 bases from J, the gap between germline ends came to 8 bases. Germline CDR1 SGHRS, CDR2 YFSETQ. The CDR3 loop is CASSLGTDQETQYF. In DNA, the CDR3 is TGCGCCAGCAGCTTGGGGACAGATCAAGAGACCCAGTACTTC.

The V gene is TRBV10-1, the J gene TRBJ2-3, with a tentative D call TRBD2 (7 bases). In germline, CDR1 is WNHNN, CDR2 SYGVQD (reference sequence). V shed 3 bases and J shed 2 bases, with 12 bases lying between them. CDR3 length: 15 amino acids. Written as DNA, the CDR3 is TGCGCCAGCAGTGATTCGGGGGGACACACAGATACGCAGTATTTT. Residues: CASSDSGGHTDTQYF.

This sequence joins TRBV19 and TRBJ1-5; a weak D match, TRBD1 (6 bases). The CDR3 is 14 amino acids. Per the germline V gene, CDR1 is LNHDA and CDR2 is SQIVND (reference sequence). Trimming took off 4 bases at V and 4 bases at J, with 11 bases between the two ends. The CDR3 loop is CASSTATGNQPQHF. The CDR3 bases are TGTGCCAGTAGTACAGCGACAGGAAATCAGCCCCAGCATTTT.

The genes are TRBV5-1 and TRBJ2-1; TRBD1 agrees at 7 bases. Germline assignment: CDR1 SGHRS and CDR2 YFSETQ. The CDR3 spans 15 residues. V lost 4 bases, J lost 7 bases, and 11 bases stayed unmatched. The CDR3 nucleotides are TGCGCCAGCAGCCCACAGGGGATGGGGTTGAATGAGCAGTTCTTC. Translation gives CASSPQGMGLNEQFF.

This rearrangement joins TRBV11-2 to TRBJ1-4; 9 nucleotides agree with TRBD1. The V and J ends lost 5 bases and 7 bases, in that order; junction bases with no gene match: 5. This CDR3 is built from 14 residues. Looked up from germline, CDR1 is SGHAT and CDR2 is FQNNGV. The CDR3 region has the DNA TGTGCCAGCAGCAGGCGGGGACAGGGTGAAAAACTGTTTTTT. As protein: CASSRRGQGEKLFF. The full variable domain, with the rest looked up from reference TRBV11-2 and TRBJ1-4, is EAGVAQSPRYKIIEKRQSVAFWCNPISGHATLYWYQQILGQGPKLLIQFQNNGVVDDSQLPKDRFSAERLKGVDSTLKIQPAKLEDSAVYLCASSRRGQGEKLFFGSGTQLSVL.

The chain carries TRBV4-3 and TRBJ2-3; D is ambiguous. V was clipped by 1 base and J by 2 bases, with 4 bases between them. The CDR3 covers 13 residues. Germline-derived CDR1 and CDR2 are LGHNA and YSLEER. The DNA for the CDR3 is TGCGCCAGCAGCCAAGGGCCCACAGATACGCAGTATTTT. The encoded protein is CASSQGPTDTQYF.

The V gene is TRBV30, the J gene TRBJ1-5; D remains ambiguous. The germline V gene encodes CDR1 GTSNPN and CDR2 SVGIG (reference sequence). Between the trimmed V and J ends, which lost 0 bases and 7 bases, there was a span of 7 bases. CDR3 size: 12 residues. DNA for the CDR3: TGTGCCTGGAGTGTCCGTGGGCAGCCCCAGCATTTT. It codes for CAWSVRGQPQHF. Looking up the rest from reference TRBV30 and TRBJ1-5 gives the full variable domain: SQTIHQWPATLVQPVGSPLSLECTVEGTSNPNLYWYRQAAGRGLQLLFYSVGIGQISSEVPQNLSASRPQDRQFILSSKKLLLSDSGFYLCAWSVRGQPQHFGDGTRLSIL.

The chain is built from TRBV28 and TRBJ2-3; 9 bases map to TRBD2. Germline V lookup: CDR1 MDHEN, CDR2 SYDVKM. The junction had 6 bases not matched to a gene; V was cut back by 5 bases and J by 6 bases. This CDR3 region has 14 residues. The CDR3 sequence: CASSGGGGADTQYF. The CDR3 region has the DNA TGTGCCAGCAGTGGGGGCGGGGGGGCGGATACGCAGTATTTT. Supplemented by reference TRBV28 and TRBJ2-3, the full variable domain reads DVKVTQSSRYLVKRTGEKVFLECVQDMDHENMFWYRQDPGLGLRLIYFSYDVKMKEKGDIPEGYSVSREKKERFSLILESASTNQTSMYLCASSGGGGADTQYFGPGTRLTVL.

The V call is TRBV4-3, the J call TRBJ1-5, with TRBD1 matching over 11 bases. Trimming took 4 bases from V and 12 from J; bases not matched to a gene: 11. The germline V gene encodes CDR1 LGHNA and CDR2 YSLEER. The CDR3 extends over 15 amino acids. CDR3 sequence: CASSLQRTGGEGQHF. The DNA for the CDR3 is TGCGCCAGCAGCCTACAGAGGACAGGGGGCGAGGGCCAGCATTTT.

V usage is TRBV28 and J usage is TRBJ1-2, with TRBD1 as a possible D gene (6 bases). V lost 2 bases to trimming and J lost 4 bases, with 20 bases between them. Germline assignment: CDR1 MDHEN and CDR2 SYDVKM. CDR3 length: 17 amino acids. The CDR3 loop is CASSLPGGGALGYGYTF. CDR3 nucleotide sequence: TGTGCCAGCAGTTTACCGGGAGGGGGGGCCCTCGGCTATGGCTACACCTTC.

The gene calls are TRBV6-5 and TRBJ1-1, with D tentatively TRBD1 (5 bases). The CDR3 spans 15 residues. Trimming took off 0 bases at V and 5 bases at J, with 13 bases between the two ends. CDR1 is MNHEY, CDR2 SVGAGI, per germline. In DNA, the CDR3 is TGTGCCAGCAGTTACTCCGGGGGGGGAGGGACTGAAGCTTTCTTT. Translated, it gives CASSYSGGGGTEAFF.

This clone was counted only a few times. This chain joins TRBV7-9 and TRBJ1-3; D remains ambiguous. The CDR3 extends over 14 amino acids. Trimming took 0 bases from V and 5 from J, leaving 8 bases between them. CDR1 is SEHNR, CDR2 FQNEAQ, per germline (reference sequence). In DNA form, the CDR3 reads TGTGCCAGCAGCTTAGCTTCTCCGCGAAACACCATATATTTT. Protein sequence: CASSLASPRNTIYF.

The chain joins TRBV6-4 to TRBJ2-1, with D perhaps TRBD1 (6 bases). This CDR3 spans 15 amino acids. Trimming cost V 3 bases and J 10 bases, with 19 bases left between them. Germline CDR1 reads MRHNA; CDR2 reads SNTAGT. This chain's CDR3 is CASSDTGTPSGEQFF. CDR3 nucleotides: TGTGCCAGCAGTGATACCGGGACACCTAGTGGGGAGCAGTTCTTC.